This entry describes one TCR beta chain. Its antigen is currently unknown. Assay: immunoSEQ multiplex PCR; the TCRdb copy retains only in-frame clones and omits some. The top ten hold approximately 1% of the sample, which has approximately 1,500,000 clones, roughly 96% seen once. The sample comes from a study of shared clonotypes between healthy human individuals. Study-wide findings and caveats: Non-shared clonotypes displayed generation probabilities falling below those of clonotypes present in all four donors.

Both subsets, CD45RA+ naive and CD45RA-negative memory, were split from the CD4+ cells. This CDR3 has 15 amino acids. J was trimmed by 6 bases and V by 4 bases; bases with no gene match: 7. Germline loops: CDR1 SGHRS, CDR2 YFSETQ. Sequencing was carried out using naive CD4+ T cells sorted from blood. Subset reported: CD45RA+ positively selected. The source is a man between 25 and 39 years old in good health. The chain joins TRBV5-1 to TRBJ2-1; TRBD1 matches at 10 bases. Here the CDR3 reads CASSPGTGAGNEQFF. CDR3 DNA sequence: TGCGCCAGCAGCCCCGGGACAGGGGCGGGCAATGAGCAGTTCTTC.